The 21 T cell receptor beta chains below come from one sample, sequenced in a study of T cells in localized non-small cell lung cancer. Libraries were prepared by immunoSEQ multiplex PCR; TCRdb keeps only in-frame clonotypes and omits some of them. The table lists around 79,000 clones, around three quarters of them singletons. Sequences were derived from PBMCs, sampled before any cancer treatment. The receptors here all came from a man aged 35-69 years with stage II squamous cell lung carcinoma.

The chain combines TRBV6-5 with TRBJ2-2; 8 positions match TRBD1. J lost 3 bases, V lost 0 bases, and 3 bases had no gene match. Per the germline V gene, CDR1 is MNHEY and CDR2 is SVGAGI. The CDR3 has 16 residues. The CDR3 nucleotides read TGTGCCAGCAGTTACTCCTGGACAGGGTACACCGGGGAGCTGTTTTTT. Its translation is CASSYSWTGYTGELFF.

The chain recombines TRBV5-1 with TRBJ2-5; TRBD1 aligns across 10 bases. Germline V gene lookup returns CDR1 SGHRS and CDR2 YFSETQ. This CDR3 is built from 15 residues. The V gene end was trimmed by 0 bases and the J gene end by 10 bases; junction bases not matched to a gene: 9. The CDR3 DNA follows: TGCGCCAGCAGCTTGGCTGGGGACAGGGGAGGCAACCAGTACTTC. As protein: CASSLAGDRGGNQYF.

This chain connects TRBV11-2 to TRBJ2-7, with 8 bases aligning to TRBD1. The CDR3 extends over 15 amino acids. CDR1 SGHAT and CDR2 FQNNGV come from the germline V gene. V lost 5 bases, J lost 2 bases, and 8 bases stayed unmatched. This CDR3 is CASSPGQGNPYEQYF. Written as DNA, the CDR3 is TGTGCCAGCAGCCCAGGACAGGGAAATCCCTACGAGCAGTACTTC.

This clone was seen more than once but under ten times. CDR3 region: CASSQTGISYEQYF. The CDR3, as DNA: TGTGCCAGCAGCCAGACAGGGATCTCCTACGAGCAGTACTTC. The V call is TRBV5-6, the J call TRBJ2-7, with 7 bases matching TRBD1. V was clipped by 4 bases and J by 0 bases; unmatched bases: 4. Germline lookup yields CDR1 SGHDT and CDR2 YYEEEE. CDR3 length equals 14 residues. The whole variable domain, filled in from reference TRBV5-6 and TRBJ2-7, reads DAGVTQSPTHLIKTRGQQVTLRCSPKSGHDTVSWYQQALGQGPQFIFQYYEEEERQRGNFPDRFSGHQFPNYSSELNVNALLLGDSALYLCASSQTGISYEQYFGPGTRLTVT.

The V gene is TRBV2, the J gene TRBJ2-7; tentative D call: TRBD2 (5 bases). This CDR3 is 13 amino acids long. The ends were cut back, 5 bases at V and 4 bases at J, with 12 bases in the middle. CDR1 and CDR2 (germline): SNHLY, FYNNEI. In nucleotides, the CDR3 is TGTGCCAGCAGTCGAGCGGACGAATACGAGCAGTACTTC. Protein: CASSRADEYEQYF.

V gene TRBV7-2 combines with J gene TRBJ1-4; TRBD1 might be the D (5 bases). The CDR3 sequence is 13 residues long. The ends were cut back, 5 bases at V and 9 bases at J, with 13 bases in the middle. Germline V lookup: CDR1 SGHTA, CDR2 FQGNSA. CDR3 sequence (DNA): TGTGCCAGCAGCGGAGGGGTGATGAAAAAACTGTTTTTT. Amino acid sequence: CASSGGVMKKLFF.

The rearrangement uses TRBV19 and TRBJ2-3, with 10 positions matching TRBD2. Germline assignment: CDR1 LNHDA and CDR2 SQIVND (reference sequence). The CDR3 is 16 residues long. V was clipped by 5 bases and J by 2 bases; unmatched bases: 7. CDR3 bases: TGTGCCAGTAGTGTTTTAGCGGGGGGCGACACAGATACGCAGTATTTT. It translates to CASSVLAGGDTDTQYF.

The rearrangement links TRBV29-1 to TRBJ1-1; TRBD1 matches 11 bases. Looked up from germline, CDR1 is SQVTM and CDR2 is ANQGSEA. Trimming removed 7 bases from V and 10 bases from J; junction bases left unmatched: 8. The CDR3 loop spans 12 amino acids. CDR3 nucleotides: TGCAGCGGGGGACAGGGGGTAAGTTTAGCTTTCTTT. It translates to CSGGQGVSLAFF.

CDR3 in amino acids: CASRPSGRSAGELFF. CDR3 nucleotide sequence: TGTGCCAGCAGGCCGTCCGGGAGATCCGCCGGGGAGCTGTTTTTT. The genes are TRBV7-9 and TRBJ2-2, with a possible D match to TRBD2 (6 bases). With 6 bases removed from V and 6 bases from J, the gap between germline ends came to 17 bases. CDR1 SEHNR and CDR2 FQNEAQ come from the germline V gene (reference sequence). The CDR3 spans 15 residues.

The genes are TRBV6-1 and TRBJ2-5; 8 bases line up with TRBD2. Germline-derived CDR1 and CDR2 are MNHNS and SASEGT. The ends lost 2 bases at V and 2 bases at J; junction bases unmatched: 7. The CDR3 loop spans 16 amino acids. CDR3 protein: CASSESGVAGQETQYF. The CDR3 DNA is TGTGCCAGCAGTGAATCCGGGGTAGCGGGGCAAGAGACCCAGTACTTC.

The V gene is TRBV7-2, the J gene TRBJ2-7, with 9 bases matching TRBD1. This CDR3 has 14 amino acids. J gave up 6 bases and V 5 bases, and 8 bases lay outside the gene matches. Germline CDR1 SGHTA, CDR2 FQGNSA. The CDR3 nucleotides are TGTGCCAGCAGCCGCCGGGACAGGGTAGCCGAGCAGTACTTC. Encoded protein: CASSRRDRVAEQYF.

The V call is TRBV19, the J call TRBJ1-5; tentatively, D is TRBD1 (5 bases). The CDR3 is made up of 17 amino acids. In germline, CDR1 is LNHDA, CDR2 SQIVND (reference sequence). The V end lost 4 bases, the J end lost 0 bases, and 16 bases lay between the germline ends. DNA for the CDR3: TGTGCCAGTAGTACCGGGGGGAGGACGGATAGCAATCAGCCCCAGCATTTT. Its protein product is CASSTGGRTDSNQPQHF.

V usage is TRBV5-1 and J usage is TRBJ2-3; TRBD2 matches at 10 bases. Germline trimming cut 2 bases from V and 4 bases from J; bases unmatched to any gene: 4. Germline V gene data show CDR1 as SGHRS and CDR2 as YFSETQ. The CDR3 loop spans 15 amino acids. CDR3 loop: CASSFGLAAADTQYF. CDR3 DNA: TGCGCCAGCAGCTTTGGACTAGCGGCGGCAGATACGCAGTATTTT.

The rearrangement links TRBV19 to TRBJ1-1; TRBD1 matches 9 bases. Germline V lookup: CDR1 LNHDA, CDR2 SQIVND (reference sequence). The CDR3 totals 15 residues. Trimming cost V 5 bases and J 4 bases; bases outside gene matches: 8. CDR3 residues: CASSVPQGAGTEAFF. The CDR3 coding sequence is TGTGCCAGTAGTGTACCACAGGGGGCTGGCACTGAAGCTTTCTTT.

The V call is TRBV6-1, the J call TRBJ2-7; D might be TRBD2 (6 bases). The CDR3 consists of 13 residues. Trimming stripped 6 bases from V and 6 bases from J, with 15 bases between. Germline loops: CDR1 MNHNS, CDR2 SASEGT. This chain's CDR3 is CASSRDWAGEQYF. The DNA for the CDR3 is TGTGCCAGCAGCCGGGACTGGGCGGGCGAGCAGTACTTC.

The genes are TRBV14 and TRBJ2-5; D unresolved. CDR1 is SGHDN, CDR2 FVKESK, per germline. CDR3 length: 13 amino acids. The ends were cut back, 4 bases at V and 1 base at J, with 7 bases in the middle. The CDR3 here is CASSLTLQETQYF. DNA for the CDR3: TGTGCCAGCAGCCTGACTCTCCAAGAGACCCAGTACTTC.

This clone was counted a single time. The chain combines TRBV6-5 with TRBJ1-4, with unresolved D. V was cut by 6 bases and J by 10 bases, with 12 bases left in between. Germline V gene data show CDR1 as MNHEY and CDR2 as SVGAGI. CDR3 length: 12 residues. For the CDR3, the DNA is TGTGCCAGCAGCGAAAACCGGTTAAAACTGTTTTTT. It specifies CASSENRLKLFF.

This chain links TRBV9 with TRBJ2-5; possible D gene TRBD2, 5 bases. CDR1 and CDR2 from the germline V gene are SGDLS and YYNGEE. V lost 0 bases and J 5 bases, leaving 11 bases between the germline ends. This CDR3 has 14 amino acids. DNA for the CDR3: TGTGCCAGCAGCGTAGAGGGTACGGGGGAGACCCAGTACTTC. Translating gives CASSVEGTGETQYF.

In DNA, the CDR3 is TGTGCCAGCAGTGACGTAGCGGTTCCGAACGGGGAGACCCAGTACTTC. The encoded protein is CASSDVAVPNGETQYF. This chain joins TRBV6-1 and TRBJ2-5; a possible D gene is TRBD2 (6 bases). The CDR3 spans 16 residues. CDR1 is MNHNS, CDR2 SASEGT, per germline. V lost 3 bases to trimming and J lost 5 bases, with 19 bases between them.

This clone occurred a few times. This chain links TRBV9 with TRBJ1-4, with TRBD1 matching 11 bases. This CDR3 has 16 amino acids. The V and J ends lost 0 bases and 7 bases, in that order; junction bases with no gene match: 5. Germline values: CDR1 SGDLS, CDR2 YYNGEE. CDR3 amino acids: CASSVAGTGGGEKLFF. CDR3 sequence (DNA): TGTGCCAGCAGCGTAGCTGGGACAGGGGGAGGTGAAAAACTGTTTTTT.

V usage is TRBV7-2 and J usage is TRBJ2-6; 9 nucleotides line up with TRBD1. Trimming at V came to 2 bases and at J to 3 bases, leaving 2 bases not matched to a gene. This CDR3 comprises 16 residues. Germline CDR1 SGHTA, CDR2 FQGNSA. The CDR3 DNA sequence: TGTGCCAGCAGCTTAACAGGGGGCGATGGGGCCAACGTCCTGACTTTC. It specifies CASSLTGGDGANVLTF.